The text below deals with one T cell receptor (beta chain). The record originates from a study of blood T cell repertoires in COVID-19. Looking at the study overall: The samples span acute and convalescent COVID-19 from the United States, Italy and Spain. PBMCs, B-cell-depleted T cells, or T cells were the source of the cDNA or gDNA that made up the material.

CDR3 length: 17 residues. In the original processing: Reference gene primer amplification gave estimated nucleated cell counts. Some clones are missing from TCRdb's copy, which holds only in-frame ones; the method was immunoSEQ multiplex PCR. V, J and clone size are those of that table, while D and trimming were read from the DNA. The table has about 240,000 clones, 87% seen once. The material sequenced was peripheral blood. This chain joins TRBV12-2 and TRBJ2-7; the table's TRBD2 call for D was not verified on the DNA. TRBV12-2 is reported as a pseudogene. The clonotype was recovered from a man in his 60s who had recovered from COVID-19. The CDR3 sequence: CASRPPARARASYEQYF. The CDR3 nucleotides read TGTGCAAGTCGCCCTCCTGCGCGGGCTAGGGCTTCATACGAGCAGTACTTC.